The 25 T cell receptor beta chains presented below share a single source sample, sequenced in a study of CD8 T cells in Susac syndrome. When the RNA was reverse transcribed, random hexamers were used with an input of roughly 0.5 to 1 ug. TCRdb reprocessed the immunoSEQ multiplex PCR reads via MiXCR and lists one record per CDR3 protein. This sample has roughly 300,000 distinct CDR3 sequences, with around 84% found just once. The sequenced sample was CD8+ T cells from PBMCs. The source of these receptors is a human donor with multiple sclerosis.

This clonotype is a singleton in its sample. The gene calls are TRBV4-1 and TRBJ2-7; D unresolved. Deletions cut 1 base from V and 2 bases from J, with 6 bases between. The CDR3 spans 13 residues. Germline CDR1 MGHRA, CDR2 YSYEKL. The CDR3 nucleotides are TGCGCCAGCAGCCAAGTGTGGGCCTACGAGCAGTACTTC. It specifies CASSQVWAYEQYF.

This clonotype appeared a single time. The V gene is TRBV6-5, the J gene TRBJ2-1; D is uncertain. CDR1 is MNHEY and CDR2 is SVGAGI in the germline V gene. The CDR3 spans 11 residues. Trimming left V 7 bases short and J 7 bases short, with 8 bases between. CDR3 sequence: CASKTTNEQFF. DNA of the CDR3: TGTGCCAGCAAAACTACGAATGAGCAGTTCTTC.

The rearrangement uses TRBV5-1 and TRBJ2-7, with 10 bases fitting TRBD2. With V trimmed by 0 bases and J by 3 bases, 3 bases remained unmatched. In germline, CDR1 is SGHRS, CDR2 YFSETQ. This CDR3 is built from 15 residues. CDR3 sequence reads: CASSLELAGRYEQYF. As DNA, the CDR3 is TGCGCCAGCAGCTTGGAACTAGCGGGACGCTACGAGCAGTACTTC.

This chain joins TRBV5-6 and TRBJ2-7, with TRBD1 matching 8 bases. J was trimmed by 7 bases and V by 4 bases; bases with no gene match: 16. From germline, CDR1 is SGHDT and CDR2 YYEEEE. The CDR3 consists of 16 residues. CDR3 loop: CASSPTGHRGWGEQYF. In nucleotides, the CDR3 is TGTGCCAGCAGCCCAACAGGGCACAGGGGGTGGGGTGAGCAGTACTTC.

This chain joins TRBV2 and TRBJ2-3; TRBD1 is a possible D gene (6 bases). The CDR3 extends over 13 amino acids. Deletions cut 6 bases from V and 9 bases from J, with 16 bases between. Germline values: CDR1 SNHLY, CDR2 FYNNEI. In DNA form, the CDR3 reads TGTGCCAGCAGCGTACTTGGACAGAGGACGCAGTATTTT. Protein: CASSVLGQRTQYF. The whole variable domain, filled in from reference TRBV2 and TRBJ2-3, reads EPEVTQTPSHQVTQMGQEVILRCVPISNHLYFYWYRQILGQKVEFLVSFYNNEISEKSEIFDDQFSVERPDGSNFTLKIRSTKLEDSAMYFCASSVLGQRTQYFGPGTRLTVL.

This clonotype appeared a single time. The chain has TRBV7-8 and TRBJ2-2; 11 bases map to TRBD2. Looked up from germline, CDR1 is SGHVS and CDR2 is FQNEAQ. The CDR3 sequence is 17 residues long. After removal of 2 bases from V and 4 bases from J, the junction contained 6 bases not matched to a gene. The CDR3 bases are TGTGCCAGCAGCTTAACTAGCGGGAGCCCTGCCACCGGGGAGCTGTTTTTT. Its protein product is CASSLTSGSPATGELFF.

V and J are TRBV4-1 and TRBJ2-2; D is ambiguous. V lost 0 bases and J 3 bases, leaving 2 bases between the germline ends. Germline V gene lookup returns CDR1 MGHRA and CDR2 YSYEKL. This CDR3 is built from 13 residues. The CDR3: CASSQEYTGELFF. In nucleotides, the CDR3 is TGCGCCAGCAGCCAAGAGTACACCGGGGAGCTGTTTTTT.

In nucleotides, the CDR3 is TGTGCCAGCAGTTTATCAGCGGGAGGAAACTACGAGCAGTACTTC. Translation: CASSLSAGGNYEQYF. The chain is built from TRBV27 and TRBJ2-7, with 9 bases that match TRBD2. This CDR3 is 15 amino acids long. V trimming: 0 bases; J trimming: 3 bases; junction bases outside the gene matches: 3. Germline lookup yields CDR1 MNHEY and CDR2 SMNVEV (reference sequence).

The sample holds a few counts of this clonotype. The rearrangement uses TRBV16 and TRBJ2-1; D unresolved. The CDR3 runs 13 residues. Germline-derived CDR1 and CDR2 are KGHSY and FQNENV. The ends were cut back, 4 bases at V and 0 bases at J, with 4 bases in the middle. The CDR3 is CASSLTSYNEQFF. The DNA for the CDR3 is TGTGCCAGCAGCCTTACCTCCTACAATGAGCAGTTCTTC.

The chain joins TRBV9 to TRBJ2-4, with D perhaps matching TRBD2 (6 bases). V lost 4 bases to trimming and J lost 1 base, with 12 bases between them. Germline CDR1 reads SGDLS; CDR2 reads YYNGEE. The CDR3 totals 15 residues. CDR3 DNA sequence: TGTGCCAGCAGCTTAGGAGGGACGGCCAAAAACATTCAGTACTTC. Amino acids: CASSLGGTAKNIQYF.

This clonotype turned up a few times. This sequence joins TRBV4-1 and TRBJ2-7; D ambiguous. Germline CDR1 MGHRA, CDR2 YSYEKL. Trimming left V 1 base short and J 1 base short, with 11 bases between. The CDR3 has 15 residues. This chain's CDR3 is CASSQVPDGSYEQYF. The CDR3, as DNA: TGCGCCAGCAGCCAAGTCCCGGACGGATCCTACGAGCAGTACTTC.

The V and J genes are TRBV5-1 and TRBJ2-7, with 7 nucleotides matching TRBD1. Germline CDR1 SGHRS, CDR2 YFSETQ. The J segment lost 1 base and the V segment lost 3 bases, leaving 13 bases of the junction unmatched. The CDR3 contains 17 residues. CDR3 sequence reads: CASSSVTGVGGSYEQYF. CDR3 coding DNA: TGCGCCAGCAGCTCAGTTACAGGGGTTGGTGGGTCCTACGAGCAGTACTTC.

The chain recombines TRBV5-4 with TRBJ2-7; tentatively, D is TRBD2 (6 bases). Trimming left V 3 bases short and J 3 bases short, with 16 bases between. The germline V gene encodes CDR1 SGHNT and CDR2 YYREEE (reference sequence). CDR3 length: 15 residues. In DNA, the CDR3 is TGTGCCAGCAGCTCGGATGGGGCGGGACTCTACGAGCAGTACTTC. It encodes CASSSDGAGLYEQYF.

The chain combines TRBV29-1 with TRBJ1-1; TRBD1 matches at 9 bases. The CDR3 consists of 16 residues. Trimming removed 2 bases from V and 8 bases from J; junction bases left unmatched: 15. Germline V CDR1 and CDR2: SQVTM, ANQGSEA. In DNA form, the CDR3 reads TGCAGCGTTGAACTGGTGGGACAGGGTTTCAGTGGAGAAGCTTTCTTT. Encoded protein: CSVELVGQGFSGEAFF.

Here the CDR3 reads CAISGRRDRGDFRGRCTF. CDR3 nucleotide sequence: TGTGCCATCAGTGGAAGAAGGGACAGGGGAGATTTCCGGGGGAGATGCACCTTC. The chain recombines TRBV10-3 with TRBJ1-2, with TRBD1 matching 10 bases. The length of the CDR3 is 18 residues. The germline V gene has CDR1 ENHRY and CDR2 SYGVKD. Trimming removed 4 bases from V and 13 bases from J; junction bases left unmatched: 24.

V usage is TRBV27 and J usage is TRBJ2-5; 14 nucleotides agree with TRBD2. Germline V gene sequence: CDR1 MNHEY, CDR2 SMNVEV (reference sequence). CDR3 size: 15 residues. With V trimmed by 4 bases and J by 5 bases, 3 bases remained unmatched. CDR3 sequence: CASSWGTSGSETQYF. The CDR3 DNA reads as TGTGCCAGCAGTTGGGGGACTAGCGGGAGTGAGACCCAGTACTTC.

The rearrangement joins TRBV6-1 to TRBJ1-1; 9 positions agree with TRBD1. The CDR3 consists of 13 residues. The junction had 9 bases not matched to a gene; V was cut back by 11 bases and J by 5 bases. The germline V gene has CDR1 MNHNS and CDR2 SASEGT. CDR3 region: CAGTTGGGTEAFF. DNA of the CDR3: TGTGCCGGAACAACAGGGGGCGGGACTGAAGCTTTCTTT.

The CDR3 DNA reads as TGCAGCGTTGGGGTGAACACTGAAGCTTTCTTT. It codes for CSVGVNTEAFF. The V and J genes are TRBV29-1 and TRBJ1-1; D remains ambiguous. From germline, CDR1 is SQVTM and CDR2 ANQGSEA. The CDR3 consists of 11 residues. V lost 4 bases and J 0 bases, leaving 3 bases between the germline ends.

This clonotype was recorded a few times. The chain couples TRBV6-8 to TRBJ1-2, with a possible D match to TRBD1 (6 bases). The CDR3 is 14 amino acids. Per the germline V gene, CDR1 is MNHGY and CDR2 is SAAAGT. V lost 2 bases, J lost 7 bases, and 14 bases lay in between. DNA for the CDR3: TGTGCCAGCAGTTACGCCGCGGGGGCGGGTGGCTACACCTTC. It yields the protein CASSYAAGAGGYTF.

This chain connects TRBV2 to TRBJ2-1, with D perhaps matching TRBD2 (6 bases). CDR1 is SNHLY, CDR2 FYNNEI, per germline. Trimming took off 10 bases at V and 6 bases at J, with 16 bases between the two ends. This CDR3 is built from 13 residues. CDR3 nucleotides: TGTGCCATAACCGGGACTGACGCCAATGAGCAGTTCTTC. Its translation: CAITGTDANEQFF.

This chain joins TRBV7-9 and TRBJ1-5; no clear D gene. The CDR3 spans 15 residues. Between the trimmed V and J ends, which lost 4 bases and 2 bases, there was a span of 12 bases. Germline V lookup: CDR1 SEHNR, CDR2 FQNEAQ (reference sequence). CDR3 region: CASSSSESGNQPQHF. In nucleotides, the CDR3 is TGTGCCAGCAGCTCCTCAGAGTCAGGCAATCAGCCCCAGCATTTT.

The CDR3 DNA reads as TGTGCCAGCGGAGGAGCGACTGAAGCTTTCTTT. This codes for CASGGATEAFF. This chain uses TRBV9 with TRBJ1-1; D uncertain. CDR1 and CDR2 (germline): SGDLS, YYNGEE. With 7 bases removed from V and 5 bases from J, the gap between germline ends came to 9 bases. CDR3 size: 11 residues. The full variable domain, rest sourced from reference TRBV9 and TRBJ1-1, is DSGVTQTPKHLITATGQRVTLRCSPRSGDLSVYWYQQSLDQGLQFLIQYYNGEERAKGNILERFSAQQFPDLHSELNLSSLELGDSALYFCASGGATEAFFGQGTRLTVV.

This clonotype was seen only once. The chain links TRBV5-1 to TRBJ2-5; D unresolved. The CDR3 runs to 13 residues. The V end lost 5 bases, the J end lost 3 bases, and 11 bases lay between the germline ends. Germline CDR1 SGHRS, CDR2 YFSETQ. The chain's CDR3 is CASRWWSEETQYF. CDR3 sequence (DNA): TGCGCCAGCAGATGGTGGAGCGAAGAGACCCAGTACTTC.

The rearrangement uses TRBV9 and TRBJ2-1; possibly TRBD2 for D (5 bases). The CDR3 length is 12 residues. Germline CDR1 SGDLS, CDR2 YYNGEE. V was clipped by 2 bases and J by 8 bases, with 8 bases between them. This CDR3 reads CASSVAEDEQFF. In DNA, the CDR3 is TGTGCCAGCAGCGTTGCGGAGGATGAGCAGTTCTTC.

The chain recombines TRBV13 with TRBJ2-2; TRBD2 is a possible D gene (6 bases). Germline-derived CDR1 and CDR2 are PRHDT and FYEKMQ (reference sequence). The CDR3 has 13 residues. With 10 bases removed from V and 7 bases from J, the gap between germline ends came to 16 bases. The CDR3 DNA sequence: TGTGCCACCGTCGGGGGAGTGGGCGGGGAGCTGTTTTTT. It is translated as CATVGGVGGELFF.